This record covers a single T cell receptor (beta chain). The data belong to a study of blood T cell repertoires in COVID-19. Germline CDR1 and CDR2: SGHVS and FQNEAQ. This CDR3 has 14 amino acids. The V segment lost 4 bases and the J segment 6 bases; nucleotides outside the gene matches: 6. Libraries were prepared by immunoSEQ multiplex PCR; TCRdb keeps only in-frame clonotypes and omits some of them. The top ten clones hold over 1.5% of a sample with over 200,000 clones, roughly 90% of them seen once. Sequencing was carried out using peripheral blood. The V and J genes are TRBV7-8 and TRBJ1-5; 7 nucleotides line up with TRBD1. The sequence was obtained from a man aged 40-49 years with active or convalescent COVID-19. CDR3 sequence (DNA): TGTGCCAGCAGCTCCGGGACAGCCACTCAGCCCCAGCATTTT. It yields the protein CASSSGTATQPQHF.